This T cell receptor (beta chain) was retrieved from a study of neoadjuvant anti-PD-1 for oral cavity cancer. Time point noted: after neoadjuvant nivolumab, at surgical resection. The repertoire was sequenced with immunoSEQ multiplex PCR; TCRdb's copy has only in-frame clones and lacks some. The sample yields roughly 25,000 clones, around a quarter seen once. Looked up from germline, CDR1 is MNHEY and CDR2 is SVGAGI. V shed 6 bases, J shed 0 bases, and the junction held 5 bases outside the gene matches. The CDR3 runs 15 residues. The chain recombines TRBV6-5 with TRBJ1-5, with TRBD1 matching over 7 bases. This TCR came from a person aged 35-80 years with oral cavity squamous cell carcinoma. Sequences were derived from tumor tissue, sampled after nivolumab (anti-PD-1) treatment. The CDR3 here is CASSSYRGSNQPQHF. The CDR3 coding sequence is TGTGCCAGCAGCTCTTACAGGGGTAGCAATCAGCCCCAGCATTTT.